This entry describes one TCR beta chain. Its antigen is as yet unknown. TCRdb reprocessed the reads with MiXCR, giving one entry per CDR3 protein. The sample holds just under 550,000 distinct CDR3 sequences; 26% are singletons and the top ten take about 13%. This record belongs to a study of T cell repertoires in cytomegalovirus infection. Study summary: Public TCR beta signatures provided an indication of both CMV infection and a matching HLA type.

Study results and limitations: Dominating the ex vivo response were TCR beta clonotypes that were CMV-specific and HLA-C-restricted. Summed frequency of shared TCR beta families picked out CMV carriers who also had the relevant HLA.

The V gene lost 7 bases and the J gene lost 0 bases, with 16 bases spanning the gap. The CDR3 totals 16 residues. The sample consisted of PBMCs. The chain couples TRBV12-3 or TRBV12-4 to TRBJ2-1; a possible D gene is TRBD2 (5 bases). This clonotype was sampled from a human donor in good health (CMV status not recorded). Some clones in this sample may be carry-over from other donors' samples. CDR3 in amino acids: CASKTLADDSYNEQFF. Written as DNA, the CDR3 is TGTGCCAGCAAAACGCTAGCAGACGACTCCTACAATGAGCAGTTCTTC.